Below are 9 T cell receptor beta chains sequenced from a single sample in a study of blood T cell repertoires in COVID-19. Only in-frame clones appear in the TCRdb table, and some are missing; sequencing was by immunoSEQ multiplex PCR. The profile shows about 140,000 clones, about 82% of them singletons. Sequencing was done on a sample of peripheral blood. These receptors all stem from a woman aged 80 or older with active or convalescent COVID-19.

The chain carries TRBV29-1 and TRBJ2-6, with TRBD1 matching over 8 bases. Germline V gene data show CDR1 as SQVTM and CDR2 as ANQGSEA. This CDR3 contains 17 residues. Trimming took 4 bases from V and 4 from J; bases not matched to a gene: 12. CDR3 residues: CSVGHDRGYAGANVLTF. Here the CDR3 DNA reads TGCAGCGTTGGACACGACAGGGGATACGCCGGGGCCAACGTCCTGACTTTC.

The chain uses TRBV7-2 and TRBJ1-1, with D perhaps matching TRBD1 (5 bases). V dropped 5 bases and J dropped 8 bases, with 12 bases sitting between them. The germline V gene has CDR1 SGHTA and CDR2 FQGNSA. This CDR3 region has 12 residues. CDR3 protein: CASSRGTPEAFF. As DNA, the CDR3 is TGTGCCAGCAGCCGGGGGACGCCGGAAGCTTTCTTT.

The chain carries TRBV19 and TRBJ1-2; 7 bases match TRBD1. V lost 3 bases and J lost 2; bases outside the gene matches: 6. CDR1 is LNHDA, CDR2 SQIVND, per germline (reference sequence). The CDR3 contains 15 residues. The DNA of the CDR3 is TGTGCCAGTAGTATCCCGCGGGACAGCAACTATGGCTACACCTTC. It encodes CASSIPRDSNYGYTF.

The chain is built from TRBV28 and TRBJ2-7; weak D call: TRBD1 (5 bases). V dropped 6 bases and J dropped 1 base, with 16 bases sitting between them. Germline CDR1 reads MDHEN; CDR2 reads SYDVKM. This CDR3 has 15 residues. This CDR3 reads CASRPTGSGSYEQYF. In DNA form, the CDR3 reads TGTGCCAGCAGACCTACAGGATCTGGATCCTACGAGCAGTACTTC.

The genes are TRBV6-5 and TRBJ1-1; 8 nucleotides match TRBD1. With V trimmed by 5 bases and J by 1 base, 6 bases remained unmatched. The CDR3 is 15 amino acids. Germline-derived CDR1 and CDR2 are MNHEY and SVGAGI. The CDR3 DNA sequence: TGTGCCAGCAGTACTCGACAGGGGACGAACACTGAAGCTTTCTTT. Translation: CASSTRQGTNTEAFF.

The V call is TRBV30, the J call TRBJ2-7; 11 bases match TRBD1. V shed 6 bases and J 5 bases; nucleotides not matched to a gene: 12. The germline V gene encodes CDR1 GTSNPN and CDR2 SVGIG (reference sequence). This CDR3 is 15 amino acids long. The CDR3 spells CACPRTGTGGDEQYF. In DNA form, the CDR3 reads TGTGCCTGCCCCAGAACCGGGACAGGGGGAGACGAGCAGTACTTC.

The chain couples TRBV3-1 (or the pseudogene TRBV3-2) to TRBJ2-7, with D maybe TRBD1 (6 bases). The CDR3 runs to 15 residues. The germline CDR1 and CDR2 sequences are LGHDT and YNNKEL (reference sequence). V was clipped by 4 bases and J by 2 bases, with 15 bases between them. The CDR3 DNA reads as TGTGCCAGCAGCCGAGACAGAGGACAGACCTACGAGCAGTACTTC. Amino acid sequence: CASSRDRGQTYEQYF.

As regards this clone: The same CDR3 is also encoded by other DNA sequences in this sample. The chain combines TRBV18 with TRBJ2-1, with a weak D call TRBD2 (6 bases). V dropped 2 bases and J dropped 0 bases, with 8 bases sitting between them. The germline V gene has CDR1 KGHSH and CDR2 LQKENI. This CDR3 has 15 amino acids. The DNA for the CDR3 is TGTGCCAGCTCACCAGCGGGACTCTCCTACAATGAGCAGTTCTTC. It codes for CASSPAGLSYNEQFF.

About this clone: The sample carries other DNA sequences with the same CDR3. CDR3 sequence (DNA): TGCGCCAGCAGCCTTAGCACAGATACGCAGTATTTT. Translated, it gives CASSLSTDTQYF. The J gene is TRBJ2-3, the V gene TRBV5-1; no reliable D call. In germline, CDR1 is SGHRS, CDR2 YFSETQ. The CDR3 contains 12 residues. The V and J ends lost 4 bases and 0 bases respectively, with 3 bases between them. The complete variable domain, with remaining parts taken from reference TRBV5-1 and TRBJ2-3, reads KAGVTQTPRYLIKTRGQQVTLSCSPISGHRSVSWYQQTPGQGLQFLFEYFSETQRNKGNFPGRFSGRQFSNSRSEMNVSTLELGDSALYLCASSLSTDTQYFGPGTRLTVL.